This entry is about one T cell receptor (beta chain). V lost 0 bases, J lost 0 bases, and 8 bases lay in between. Germline lookup yields CDR1 SGHNT and CDR2 YYREEE (reference sequence). This CDR3 has 15 residues. How the authors handled the data: Reference gene primer amplification gave nucleated cell count estimates. This table comes from immunoSEQ multiplex PCR, and its TCRdb copy is limited to in-frame clones, with some not included. The V and J calls and clone size are taken from that table; D and trimming were inferred from the DNA. The sample contains 250,000 or so clones, roughly 86% of which appear only once. This sample was taken from a study of blood T cell repertoires in COVID-19. Looking at the study overall: Spain, Italy and the United States supplied samples that represented acute and convalescent COVID-19. From T cells, B-cell-depleted T cells, or PBMCs came the material, which was cDNA or gDNA.

Those who participated ranged in age from about 18 to 89 years and resided in 24 US areas. Input material: PBMCs or T cells enriched from blood (not recorded which). This rearrangement joins TRBV5-4 to TRBJ2-3, with D perhaps TRBD2 (5 bases). The clonotype was recovered from a woman in her forties or fifties who had recovered from COVID-19. As DNA, the CDR3 is TGTGCCAGCAGCTTGGATCCGGGAAGCACAGATACGCAGTATTTT. Amino acids: CASSLDPGSTDTQYF.